This T cell receptor beta chain was captured in a study of blood T cells in healthy people across ages. Sample-barcoded 5' priming and a J-beta primer mix drove a second PCR of roughly 6 to 12 cycles. TCRdb re-derived calls from the 5' RACE reads in MiXCR, one entry per CDR3 protein. Of about 640,000 distinct CDR3 sequences listed, under 30% were seen once; the top ten hold around 14%. Germline loops: CDR1 MDHEN, CDR2 SYDVKM. The CDR3 has 14 amino acids. Trimming stripped 7 bases from V and 4 bases from J, with 11 bases between. This clonotype was seen at least ten times. This sequence was found in a woman aged 80 or older in good health. The chain employs TRBV28 and TRBJ1-6; D gene ambiguous. The sample taken for sequencing was blood. Here the CDR3 DNA reads TGTGCCAGCACAAAAGCCATGTATAATTCACCCCTCCACTTT. This encodes CASTKAMYNSPLHF.